This record concerns one TCR beta chain sequence. Its matching antigen is unknown. The record originates from a study of cytomegalovirus exposure and HLA in healthy donors. Study-wide findings and caveats: Association of approximately 18,000 TCR beta sequences with HLA alleles was found at 0.05 false discovery rate in a later analysis.

This CDR3 comprises 14 residues. CDR1 MDHEN and CDR2 SYDVKM come from the germline V gene. Losses at the gene ends were 8 bases for V and 5 bases for J; bases not matched to a gene: 6. The PCR contained 60 Vbeta and 13 Jbeta primers. TCRdb keeps only in-frame clones here, not all; method: immunoSEQ multiplex PCR. The sample carries some 180,000 clones, roughly four fifths recorded once. The receptor's source is a man between 40 and 49 years old in good health and CMV-seropositive. The gene calls are TRBV28 and TRBJ2-5, with 12 positions matching TRBD2. Source material: PBMCs. CDR3 coding DNA: TGTGCCAGCCGACTAGCGGGGGCCTTTGAGACCCAGTACTTC. Protein sequence: CASRLAGAFETQYF.